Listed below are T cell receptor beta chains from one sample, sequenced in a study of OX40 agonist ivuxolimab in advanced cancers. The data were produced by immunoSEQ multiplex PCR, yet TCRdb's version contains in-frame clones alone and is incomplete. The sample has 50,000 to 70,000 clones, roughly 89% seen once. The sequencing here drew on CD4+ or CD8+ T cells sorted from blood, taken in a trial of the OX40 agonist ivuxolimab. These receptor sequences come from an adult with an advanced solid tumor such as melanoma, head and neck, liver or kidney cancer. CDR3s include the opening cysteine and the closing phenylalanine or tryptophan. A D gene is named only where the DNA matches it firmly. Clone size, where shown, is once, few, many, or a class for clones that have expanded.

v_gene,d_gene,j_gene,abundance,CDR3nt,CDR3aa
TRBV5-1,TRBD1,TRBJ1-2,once,TGCGCCAGCAGGGAGAGACAGGGGTATATCTATGGCTACACCTTC,CASRERQGYIYGYTF
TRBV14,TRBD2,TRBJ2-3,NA,TGTGCCAGCAGCCCCACTAGCGGGGAGGATACGCAGTATTTT,CASSPTSGEDTQYF
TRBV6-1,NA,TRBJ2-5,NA,TGTGCCAGCAGTGAACTACCCGCAACTTTACTAGCTGGAGAGACCCAGTACTTC,CASSELPATLLAGETQYF
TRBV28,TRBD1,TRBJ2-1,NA,TGTGCCAGCAGGGGACAGGGATACAATGAGCAGTTCTTC,CASRGQGYNEQFF
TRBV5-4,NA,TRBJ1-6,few,TGTGCCAGCCGCAGGACGGGGGCCAACTCACCCCTCCACTTT,CASRRTGANSPLHF
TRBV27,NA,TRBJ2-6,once,TGTGCCAGCAGCCTTGTAACAGACTCTGGGGCCAACGTCCTGACTTTC,CASSLVTDSGANVLTF
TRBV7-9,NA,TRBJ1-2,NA,TGTGCCAGCAGCTTAATGGAATCTGGCTACACCTTC,CASSLMESGYTF
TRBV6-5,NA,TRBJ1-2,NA,TGTGCCAGCAGTAGGGGGACTTATGGCTACACCTTC,CASSRGTYGYTF
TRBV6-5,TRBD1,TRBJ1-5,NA,TGTGCCAGCAGAGGGACAGGAGAAAGCAATCAGCCCCAGCATTTT,CASRGTGESNQPQHF
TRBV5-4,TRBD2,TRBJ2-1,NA,TGTGCCAGCAGCTTGCCCCCTAGCGGGAACAATGAGCAGTTCTTC,CASSLPPSGNNEQFF
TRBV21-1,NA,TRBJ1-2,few,TGTGCCAGCAGCACCCCGACAAGGATTAACTATGGCTACACCTTC,CASSTPTRINYGYTF
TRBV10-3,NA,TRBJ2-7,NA,TGTGCCATCAGTGAGTCTCTGGGGGTAGGCCCCTACGAGCAGTACTTC,CAISESLGVGPYEQYF
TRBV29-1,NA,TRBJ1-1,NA,TGCAGCGGAGGTCGGACGGGGAACACTGAAGCTTTCTTT,CSGGRTGNTEAFF
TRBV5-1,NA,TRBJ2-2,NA,TGCGCCAGCAGCAACCGGAACGGTGTCACCGGGGAGCTGTTTTTT,CASSNRNGVTGELFF
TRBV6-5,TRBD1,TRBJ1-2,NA,TGTGCCAGCAGGCGGACAGGGCGAGGCTACACCTTC,CASRRTGRGYTF
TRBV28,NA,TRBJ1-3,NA,TGTGCCAGCAGTTCCACTAGCGGAAACACCATATATTTT,CASSSTSGNTIYF
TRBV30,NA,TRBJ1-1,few,TGTGCCTGGAGTGTATTTGGGTACACTGAAGCTTTCTTT,CAWSVFGYTEAFF
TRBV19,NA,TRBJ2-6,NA,TGTGCCAGTAGTACCCCGAGAAAAATCTCCTCTGGGGCCAACGTCCTGACTTTC,CASSTPRKISSGANVLTF
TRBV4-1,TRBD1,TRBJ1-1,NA,TGCGCCAGCAGCCAACTCCAGACAGGGGGGAACACTGAAGCTTTCTTT,CASSQLQTGGNTEAFF
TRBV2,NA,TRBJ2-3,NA,TGTGCCAGCAGTGGGAGTTCAGGGGGGAGGGATACGCAGTATTTT,CASSGSSGGRDTQYF
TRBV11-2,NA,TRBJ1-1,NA,TGTGCCAGCAGCCACCCAAGCCGGAACACTGAAGCTTTCTTT,CASSHPSRNTEAFF
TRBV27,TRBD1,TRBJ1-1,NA,TGTGCCAGCAGTAAAGAGACAGGGAGGAATACTGAAGCTTTCTTT,CASSKETGRNTEAFF
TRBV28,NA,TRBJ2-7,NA,TGTGCCAGCAGTTTAAGCCCAGGCAACTCCTACGAGCAGTACTTC,CASSLSPGNSYEQYF